This TCR beta chain was captured by sequencing in a study of graft-versus-host responses after intestinal transplantation. Study-wide background: Recipients were given multivisceral, liver-intestinal, or isolated intestinal transplants.

Produced via immunoSEQ multiplex PCR; TCRdb's table is partial and in-frame only. Of about 19,000 clones detected, under 40% appear once; the ten largest clones hold approximately 2%. V dropped 4 bases and J dropped 3; count of bases not matched to a gene: 16. Germline V gene data show CDR1 as SSHAT and CDR2 as FNYEAQ (reference sequence). The CDR3 is 18 amino acids. Proliferating responders of the CD3+CD4+ and CD3+CD8+ phenotypes with low CFSE were sorted after the reaction. Study observations and caveats: Present in recipient marrow, GvH clones included some that appeared first in ileum or blood. With peak circulating GvH clone levels came an association with early post-transplant HvG declines.

The sequencing used alloreactive CD4+ T cells from a mixed lymphocyte reaction culture, collected before transplantation. Subset noted: CFSE-low proliferating T cells sorted from roughly six-day pre-transplant mixed lymphocyte reaction (GvH or HvG direction). This TCR came from a human patient who was an organ donor for intestinal transplantation. The rearrangement joins TRBV7-7 to TRBJ2-7, with 9 bases identical to TRBD2. This CDR3 reads CASSSLIRLAEIFYEQYF. The CDR3, as DNA: TGTGCCAGCAGCTCACTTATAAGACTAGCGGAGATCTTCTACGAGCAGTACTTC.